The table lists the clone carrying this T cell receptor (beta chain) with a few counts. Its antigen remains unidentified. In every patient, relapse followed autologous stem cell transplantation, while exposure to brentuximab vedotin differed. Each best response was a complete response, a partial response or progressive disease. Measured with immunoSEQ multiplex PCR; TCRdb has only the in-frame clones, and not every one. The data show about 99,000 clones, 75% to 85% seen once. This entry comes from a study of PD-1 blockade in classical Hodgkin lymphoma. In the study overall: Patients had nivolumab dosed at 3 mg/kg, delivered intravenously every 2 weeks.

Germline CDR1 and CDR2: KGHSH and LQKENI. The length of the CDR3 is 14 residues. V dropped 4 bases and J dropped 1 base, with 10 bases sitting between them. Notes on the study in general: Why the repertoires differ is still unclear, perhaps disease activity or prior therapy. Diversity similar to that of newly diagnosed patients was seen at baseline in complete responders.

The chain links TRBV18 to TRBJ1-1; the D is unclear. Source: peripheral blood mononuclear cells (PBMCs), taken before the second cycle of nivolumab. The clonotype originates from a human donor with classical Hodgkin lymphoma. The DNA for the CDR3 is TGTGCCAGCTCACTAAAAGGAGGGAACACTGAAGCTTTCTTT. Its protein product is CASSLKGGNTEAFF.